This T cell receptor (beta chain) came from a study of cytomegalovirus exposure and HLA in healthy donors. General study points: Within the 120 validation repertoires, first-cohort TCR clusters tended to co-occur, according to a later analysis. The listing of 150 to 200 TCR beta chains classed them as cytomegalovirus-associated. High sensitivity and specificity were reportedly achieved when the classifier diagnosed cytomegalovirus status. Specificity for CMV antigens was confirmed in vitro for a few of the CMV-associated chains.

The table lists this clone with a count of one. What it binds is not known. Assay: immunoSEQ multiplex PCR; the TCRdb copy retains only in-frame clones and omits some. Here the sample spans under 140,000 clones, 89% being singletons. The CDR3 has 15 amino acids. Per germline, CDR1 SGHRS and CDR2 YFSETQ. The V gene lost 2 bases and the J gene lost 5 bases, with 13 bases spanning the gap. The TCR sequence derives from a young woman in good health and CMV-seronegative. The specimen sequenced was PBMCs. The chain uses TRBV5-1 and TRBJ2-2; tentative D call: TRBD1 (6 bases). CDR3 sequence: CASSFRGTRTGELFF. CDR3 coding DNA: TGCGCCAGCAGCTTCAGGGGAACGAGGACCGGGGAGCTGTTTTTT.